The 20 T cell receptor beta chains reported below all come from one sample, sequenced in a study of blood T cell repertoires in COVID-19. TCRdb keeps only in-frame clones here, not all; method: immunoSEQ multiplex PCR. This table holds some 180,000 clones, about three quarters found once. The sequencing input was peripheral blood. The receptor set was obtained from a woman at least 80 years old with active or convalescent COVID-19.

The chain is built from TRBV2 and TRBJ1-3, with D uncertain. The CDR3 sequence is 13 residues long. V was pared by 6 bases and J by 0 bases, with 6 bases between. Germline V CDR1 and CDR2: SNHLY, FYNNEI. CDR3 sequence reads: CASRAVSGNTIYF. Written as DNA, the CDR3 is TGTGCCAGCAGGGCGGTCTCTGGAAACACCATATATTTT. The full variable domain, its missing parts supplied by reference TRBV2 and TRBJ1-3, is EPEVTQTPSHQVTQMGQEVILRCVPISNHLYFYWYRQILGQKVEFLVSFYNNEISEKSEIFDDQFSVERPDGSNFTLKIRSTKLEDSAMYFCASRAVSGNTIYFGEGSWLTVV.

The CDR3 spells CASSFGQGISYEQYF. In DNA form, the CDR3 reads TGTGCCAGCAGCTTCGGACAGGGAATCTCCTACGAGCAGTACTTC. V usage is TRBV5-4 and J usage is TRBJ2-7; 8 bases line up with TRBD1. The CDR3 spans 15 residues. The V gene's germline CDR1 is SGHNT and CDR2 YYREEE (reference sequence). V shed 2 bases and J 0 bases; nucleotides not matched to a gene: 4.

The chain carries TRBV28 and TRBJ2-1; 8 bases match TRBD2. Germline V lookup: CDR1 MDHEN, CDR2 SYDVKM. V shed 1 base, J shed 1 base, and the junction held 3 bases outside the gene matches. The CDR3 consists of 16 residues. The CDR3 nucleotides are TGTGCCAGCAGTTTATCGTCTAGCGGGTCCTACAATGAGCAGTTCTTC. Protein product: CASSLSSSGSYNEQFF.

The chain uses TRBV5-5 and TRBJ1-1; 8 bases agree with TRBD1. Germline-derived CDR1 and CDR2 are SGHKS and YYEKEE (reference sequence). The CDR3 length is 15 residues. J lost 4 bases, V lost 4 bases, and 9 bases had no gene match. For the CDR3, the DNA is TGTGCCAGCAGCAAAGACAGGGGTGAGTTCACTGAAGCTTTCTTT. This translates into CASSKDRGEFTEAFF.

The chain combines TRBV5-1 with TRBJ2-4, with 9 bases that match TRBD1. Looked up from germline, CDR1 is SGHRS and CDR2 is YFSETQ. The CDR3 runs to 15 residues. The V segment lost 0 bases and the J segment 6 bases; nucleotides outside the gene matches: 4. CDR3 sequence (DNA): TGCGCCAGCAGCTTGGAGGGACAGGGCTTAAACATTCAGTACTTC. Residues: CASSLEGQGLNIQYF.

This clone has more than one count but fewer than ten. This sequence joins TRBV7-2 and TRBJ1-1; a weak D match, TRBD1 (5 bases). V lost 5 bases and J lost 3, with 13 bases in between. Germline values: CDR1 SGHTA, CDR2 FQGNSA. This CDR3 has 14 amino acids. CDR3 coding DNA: TGTGCCAGCAGCCCCTCCTGGGGGGACACTGAAGCTTTCTTT. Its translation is CASSPSWGDTEAFF. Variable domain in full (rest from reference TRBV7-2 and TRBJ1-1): GAGVSQSPSNKVTEKGKDVELRCDPISGHTALYWYRQSLGQGLEFLIYFQGNSAPDKSGLPSDRFSAERTGGSVSTLTIQRTQQEDSAVYLCASSPSWGDTEAFFGQGTRLTVV.

This chain's CDR3 is CASRPPSGENNEQFF. DNA of the CDR3: TGTGCCAGCAGGCCCCCTAGCGGGGAAAACAATGAGCAGTTCTTC. The chain carries TRBV6-5 and TRBJ2-1; 9 nucleotides line up with TRBD2. Trimming cost V 6 bases and J 5 bases; bases outside gene matches: 8. The CDR3 runs 15 residues. The germline V gene encodes CDR1 MNHEY and CDR2 SVGAGI.

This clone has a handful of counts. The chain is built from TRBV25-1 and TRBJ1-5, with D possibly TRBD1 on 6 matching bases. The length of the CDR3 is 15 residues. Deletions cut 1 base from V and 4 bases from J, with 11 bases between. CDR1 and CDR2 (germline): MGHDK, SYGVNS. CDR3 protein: CASSESPGVNQPQHF. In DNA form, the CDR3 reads TGTGCCAGCAGTGAATCTCCAGGGGTAAATCAGCCCCAGCATTTT.

For the CDR3, the DNA is TGTGCCAGTAGTTCAGTGGGGGGTTTGAACATTCAGTACTTC. Protein product: CASSSVGGLNIQYF. V is TRBV19 and J is TRBJ2-4, with D perhaps matching TRBD2 (6 bases). Trimming took off 5 bases at V and 7 bases at J, with 15 bases between the two ends. This CDR3 region has 14 residues. CDR1 LNHDA and CDR2 SQIVND come from the germline V gene (reference sequence).

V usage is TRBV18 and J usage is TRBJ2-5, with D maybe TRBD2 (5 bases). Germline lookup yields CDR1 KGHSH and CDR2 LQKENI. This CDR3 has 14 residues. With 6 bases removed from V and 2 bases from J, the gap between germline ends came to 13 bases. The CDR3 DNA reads TGTGCCAGCTCCTTAGTACGGGAACAAGAGACCCAGTACTTC. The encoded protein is CASSLVREQETQYF.

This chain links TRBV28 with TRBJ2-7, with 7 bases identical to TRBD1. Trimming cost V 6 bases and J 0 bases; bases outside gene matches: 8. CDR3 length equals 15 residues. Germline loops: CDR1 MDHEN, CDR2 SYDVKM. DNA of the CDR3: TGTGCCAGCAGACCGGACGGGACAGTCTCCTACGAGCAGTACTTC. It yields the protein CASRPDGTVSYEQYF.

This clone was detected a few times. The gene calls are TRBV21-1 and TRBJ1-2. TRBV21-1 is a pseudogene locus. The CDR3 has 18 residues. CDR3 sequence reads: CASSKYCVISLKLYGYTF. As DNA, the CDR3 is TGTGCCAGCAGCAAATATTGCGTGATATCGCTGAAGCTCTATGGCTACACCTTC.

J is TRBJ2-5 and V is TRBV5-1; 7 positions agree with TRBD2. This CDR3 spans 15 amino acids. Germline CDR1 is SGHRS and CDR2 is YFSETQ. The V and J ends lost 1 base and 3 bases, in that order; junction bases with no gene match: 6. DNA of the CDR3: TGCGCCAGCAGCTTGCCCGGGGGGTCGGAAGAGACCCAGTACTTC. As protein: CASSLPGGSEETQYF.

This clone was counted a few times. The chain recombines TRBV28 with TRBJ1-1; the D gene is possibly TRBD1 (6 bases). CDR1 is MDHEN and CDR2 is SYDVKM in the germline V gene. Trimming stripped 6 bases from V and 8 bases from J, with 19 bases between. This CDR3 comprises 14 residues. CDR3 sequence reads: CASSTLRDTKEAFF. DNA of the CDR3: TGTGCCAGCAGCACTCTCCGGGACACCAAAGAAGCTTTCTTT.

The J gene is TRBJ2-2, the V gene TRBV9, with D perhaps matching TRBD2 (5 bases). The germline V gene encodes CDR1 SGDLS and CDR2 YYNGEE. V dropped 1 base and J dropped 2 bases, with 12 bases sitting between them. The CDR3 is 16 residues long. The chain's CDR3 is CASSVSGGANTGELFF. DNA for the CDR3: TGTGCCAGCAGCGTAAGCGGAGGAGCTAACACCGGGGAGCTGTTTTTT.

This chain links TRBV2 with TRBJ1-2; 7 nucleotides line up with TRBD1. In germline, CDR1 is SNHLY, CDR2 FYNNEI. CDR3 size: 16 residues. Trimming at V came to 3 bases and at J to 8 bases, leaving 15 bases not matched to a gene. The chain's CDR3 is CASSELKAGGTEGYTF. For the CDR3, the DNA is TGTGCCAGCAGTGAGCTGAAGGCAGGGGGGACGGAAGGCTACACCTTC.

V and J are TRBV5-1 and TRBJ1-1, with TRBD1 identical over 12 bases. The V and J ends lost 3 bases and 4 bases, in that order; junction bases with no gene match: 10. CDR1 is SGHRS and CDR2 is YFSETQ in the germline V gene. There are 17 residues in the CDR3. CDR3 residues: CASSWSGTGGAGTEAFF. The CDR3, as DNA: TGCGCCAGCAGCTGGAGTGGGACAGGGGGCGCGGGCACTGAAGCTTTCTTT.

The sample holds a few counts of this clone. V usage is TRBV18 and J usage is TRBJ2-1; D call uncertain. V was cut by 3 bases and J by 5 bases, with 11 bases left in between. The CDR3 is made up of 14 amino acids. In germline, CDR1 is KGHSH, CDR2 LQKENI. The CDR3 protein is CASSPGSSDNEQFF. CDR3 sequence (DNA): TGTGCCAGCTCACCTGGATCGAGCGACAATGAGCAGTTCTTC.

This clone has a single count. CDR3 coding DNA: TGTGCCAGCAGGCGGGACAGGGTCTCCTACAATGAGCAGTTCTTC. It yields the protein CASRRDRVSYNEQFF. The chain joins TRBV27 to TRBJ2-1; 9 bases are shared with TRBD1. The CDR3 contains 15 residues. The germline gives CDR1 MNHEY, CDR2 SMNVEV (reference sequence). Losses at the gene ends were 6 bases for V and 0 bases for J; bases not matched to a gene: 3.

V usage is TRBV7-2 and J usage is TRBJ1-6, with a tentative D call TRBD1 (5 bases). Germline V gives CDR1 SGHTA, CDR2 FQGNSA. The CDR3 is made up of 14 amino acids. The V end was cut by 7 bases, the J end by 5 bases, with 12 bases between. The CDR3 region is CASTGQSDNSPLHF. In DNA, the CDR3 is TGTGCCAGCACAGGGCAGAGCGATAATTCACCCCTCCACTTT.